Included here is one TCR beta chain sequence, with context. No cognate antigen has been identified for it. Base qualities are not at hand, and no much larger clone is one base apart. The sample belongs to a study of cytomegalovirus exposure and HLA in healthy donors (dated by TCRdb to 2016 to 2017). A note on the overall study: An earlier analysis of 587 of the donors reported about 260 Gb of sequence data and 117 million unique TCR beta sequences obtained from about 179 million T cells. About 300 gigabases of sequencing data and around 90 million unique TCR sequences made up an early release that covered several hundred HLA-typed donors. Among the approximately 420 genotyped donors, more than 70% belonged to the genetic ancestry cluster associated with self-reported Caucasian donors. The aim of the study was to test whether cataloging public T cell receptors could identify signatures of past pathogen exposure. The T cell repertoires of 666 subjects were profiled by immunosequencing and related to cytomegalovirus serostatus. In addition to the first cohort of around 670 subjects, a separate validation cohort of 120 different subjects was used. The study combined high-throughput TCR immunosequencing, statistical association of individual TCRs with disease status, and machine learning to predict cytomegalovirus infection status. To study patterns of TCR occurrence, a later analysis re-analyzed previously published TCR beta repertoires from 650 to 750 donors and added high-resolution HLA genotyping. The later analysis used no new phenotypic data to find candidate immune exposures, relying instead on TCR beta sequences and their occurrence across donors. In an earlier analysis of 500 to 650 of the donors, high-throughput TCR beta sequencing was used to judge whether each TCR beta V gene segment behaved as functional or pseudogenic. Alongside the repertoire data, information on donor age, sex, ethnicity and CMV serostatus was compiled. A later genetic analysis used genome-wide SNP genotypes for about 65% of the roughly 700 donors, treating that subset as a discovery cohort. All discovery cohort repertoires had been generated on a single sequencing platform. HLA typing included class I and class II loci at four-digit resolution. Typing coverage varied by locus: about 629-640 donors for A, B, C, DRB1 and DQB1; more than 500 for DQA1; more than 600 for DPA1; some 470 for DPB1. Roughly 5 DR-DQ haplotypes were handled as single units for association and clustering, since linkage in the cohort was strong. On average, roughly 240,000 unique TCR beta nucleotide sequences were sequenced per donor among some 430 genotyped donors of the cohort, with approximately 18% of those sequences being non-productive.

What the authors observed across the whole study: Linkage disequilibrium might explain the correlated functional status among segregating V segments, but an unknown experimental factor could not be excluded. A further reported finding was that TCR beta sequences accurately predicted the HLA-A and HLA-B alleles for most subjects in the first cohort. In a later genetic analysis, fewer N-insertions in productive TCRs were reported among donors in an Asian-associated ancestry cluster than the roughly 700-donor mean. Assigning TCR associations to individual alleles was difficult when HLA alleles, especially DR and DQ, strongly co-occurred. Immune exposure information for the cohort was limited to CMV serostatus. In both the original and validation cohorts, the classifier was reported to diagnose cytomegalovirus status with high specificity and sensitivity. Compared with equally common non-associated chains, HLA-associated TCR beta chains in a later analysis were more clonally expanded and had lower generation probabilities. The study gave a list of some 150 TCR beta chains associated with cytomegalovirus. According to a later analysis, most CMV-associated TCR beta chains appeared to be HLA-restricted, and the HLA associations seemed to be driven largely by CMV exposure. The 87-base-pair reads could not distinguish some IMGT-functional V segments, including TRBV6-2 and TRBV6-3, so those segments were excluded. Because some donors lacked HLA typing at each locus, the association tests relied only on the typed subset. This cohort had only TCR beta chains sequenced, and the lack of alpha or paired-chain data limited which features could be detected. At a false discovery rate of 0.05, a later analysis linked under 20,000 TCR beta sequences to specific HLA alleles. A few of the identified cytomegalovirus-associated TCR beta chains were confirmed in vitro to be specific for cytomegalovirus antigens. In an earlier analysis of 500 to 650 of the donors, most TCR beta V segments appeared in productive rearrangements about 87% or about 30% of the time, broadly matching IMGT annotations. A later genetic analysis associated a missense DCLRE1C variant with V-gene and J-gene trimming of TCR beta chains, and an independent cohort replicated the association. According to a later analysis, parvovirus B19, influenza, CMV and Epstein-Barr virus appeared linked to several top co-occurrence clusters. A group of highly shared sequence variants was considered likely to be a technical artifact of the sequencing pipeline. The earlier analysis of 587 of the donors excluded approximately 17 rarely observed V segments, including chromosome 9 orphons, because counts were too low. In a later analysis, the rate of TCR association differed among HLA loci, with DRB1 alleles having the most associated TCRs and HLA-C alleles having the fewest. The authors suggested that the approach could potentially be generalized to other disease states and immunological phenotypes. Presence/absence analyses assumed roughly uniform sequencing depth across donors, an assumption that may not hold. Most TCR sequences were observed very rarely across donors, whereas some public TCRs were present in many individuals.

The library relied on the immunoSEQ multiplex PCR assay. A mixture of 60 forward primers for TCR Vbeta segments and 13 reverse primers for TCR Jbeta segments was used in the multiplex PCR. The CDR3 region of rearranged TCR beta genes was amplified from genomic DNA by a multiplex PCR assay. The Illumina HiSeq System was used to sequence the amplified TCR beta libraries as 87-base-pair reads. On the study's bioinformatics: A later analysis tallied 75 million to 95 million unique TCR beta chains across the 660 or so repertoires, and some 10 million of those chains were shared by two or more donors. Raw reads were error-corrected and collapsed into unique sequences with a nearest-neighbor algorithm that merged closely related sequences to remove PCR and sequencing errors. To assign V, D and J gene segments, CDR3 sequences were aligned to IMGT reference sequences. For a sequence to be retained, at least a six-nucleotide match to both a V gene segment and a J gene segment was required. Rearrangements were called productive when the CDR3 lacked stop codons and stayed in frame with V and J; all others were non-productive. Following IMGT convention, CDR3 was defined as the stretch from the second conserved V-encoded cysteine to the conserved J-encoded phenylalanine. Sequences without an unambiguous match to a single V gene segment were excluded from the earlier analysis of approximately 560 of the donors. An earlier analysis of several hundred of the donors called V segments functional above 56.7% productive rearrangements and segregating when the between-donor standard deviation exceeded 5%. A statistical classification framework was built for diagnosing cytomegalovirus status from the catalog of TCR beta chain sequences. In a later analysis, TCR nucleotide sequences were compared against IMGT/GENE-DB human TR gene sequences so that V and J genes could be assigned. In a later analysis, CDR3 sequences and most-parsimonious VDJ recombination scenarios were assigned using the TCRdist pipeline. In a later analysis, each TCR beta chain was defined by its CDR3 amino acid sequence together with its V-gene family, and reads without a unique V-gene family were excluded. As a way to deal with suspected cross-contamination and a sequencing artifact, a later analysis dropped roughly 600 nucleotide sequences that were highly shared and had low generation probability. A later analysis calculated a clonal expansion index for each public chain from normalized within-repertoire ranks of inferred template counts. Generation probabilities in a later analysis came from a VDJ recombination model fitted to out-of-frame rearrangements, and those results were checked against IGoR. A later analysis scored TCR-TCR, TCR-HLA and TCR-CMV co-occurrence with hypergeometric tests, applying a repertoire-size bias correction to TCR pairs. To estimate false discovery rates, a later analysis permuted the HLA or CMV assignments 20 times. In a later analysis, co-occurring TCRs were grouped using DBSCAN, with TCRdist sequence similarity added in when clustering inside HLA-allele-positive subsets. Repertoires with fewer than 30,000 or more than 120,000 public chains were left out of co-occurrence clustering, as were five repertoires with anomalous nucleotide sharing. TCRdb stores this immuneACCESS table with in-frame sequences only. Part of the clones is absent; in the studies checked, under half of the shortfall reflects unresolved V genes, and no reason is known for the rest. V and J calls and clone size are those listed in that table; D and trimming were worked out from the DNA. This sample lists 200,000 to 250,000 clones; 82% were detected once. The ten largest clones add up to 0.58% of the sample.

Relative to germline, V is missing 2 bases and J is missing 8 bases, with 6 bases of the junction outside any gene match. Reading the germline V gene (reference sequence) gives CDR1 SEHNR and CDR2 FQNEAQ. The CDR3, from cysteine to phenylalanine, totals 15 residues. Only CDR3 DNA is held: 45 bases, read in frame from base 1. The cohort consisted of hundreds of healthy bone marrow donors. Cohort members were all nominally healthy when sampled, although unrecorded immune exposures were likely present. The donor was CMV seronegative and belonged to the group of over 350 seronegative cohort members. A peripheral blood sample was provided by each donor, and peripheral blood mononuclear cells were used for TCR beta sequencing. Genomic DNA was extracted from the blood cell samples with the Qiagen DNeasy Blood Extraction Kit.

The sequence was obtained from a woman aged 40 to 50 in good health and CMV-seronegative. The specimen sequenced was PBMCs. The chain uses TRBV7-9 and TRBJ2-4, and 10 junctional nucleotides match TRBD1. The nucleotide sequence is given as TGTGCCAGCAGCTTATTTGGGGGGACAGGGGACATTCAGTACTTC. This translates into CASSLFGGTGDIQYF.